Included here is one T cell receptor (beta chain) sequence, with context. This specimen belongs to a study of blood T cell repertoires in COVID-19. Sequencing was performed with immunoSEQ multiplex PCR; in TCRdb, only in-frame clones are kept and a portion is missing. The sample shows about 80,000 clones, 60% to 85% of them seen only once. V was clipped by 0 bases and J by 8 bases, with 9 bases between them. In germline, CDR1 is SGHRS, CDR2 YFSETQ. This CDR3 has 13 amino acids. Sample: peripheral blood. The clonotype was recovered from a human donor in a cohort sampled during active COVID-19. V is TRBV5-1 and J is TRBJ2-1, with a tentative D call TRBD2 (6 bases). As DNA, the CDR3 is TGCGCCAGCAGCTTGGTCTTAGCGGATGAGCAGTTCTTC. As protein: CASSLVLADEQFF.